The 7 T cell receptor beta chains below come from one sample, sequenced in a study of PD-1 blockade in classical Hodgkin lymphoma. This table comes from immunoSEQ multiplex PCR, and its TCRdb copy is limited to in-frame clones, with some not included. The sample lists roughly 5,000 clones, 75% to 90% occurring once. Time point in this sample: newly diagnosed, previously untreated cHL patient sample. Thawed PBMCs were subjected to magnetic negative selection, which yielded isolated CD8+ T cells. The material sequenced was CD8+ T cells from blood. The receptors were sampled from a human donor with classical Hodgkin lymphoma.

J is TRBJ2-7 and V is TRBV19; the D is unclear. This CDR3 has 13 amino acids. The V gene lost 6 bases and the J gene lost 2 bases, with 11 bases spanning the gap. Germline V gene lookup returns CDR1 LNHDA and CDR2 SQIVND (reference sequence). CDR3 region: CASSHPAAYEQYF. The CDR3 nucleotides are TGTGCCAGTAGCCATCCGGCGGCCTACGAGCAGTACTTC.

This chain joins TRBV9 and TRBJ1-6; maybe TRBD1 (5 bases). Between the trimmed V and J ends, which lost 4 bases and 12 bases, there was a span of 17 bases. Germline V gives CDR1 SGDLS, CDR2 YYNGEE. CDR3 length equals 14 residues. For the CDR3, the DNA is TGTGCCAGCAGCCGATCCGGGGATGGGGGACCCCTCCACTTT. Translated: CASSRSGDGGPLHF.

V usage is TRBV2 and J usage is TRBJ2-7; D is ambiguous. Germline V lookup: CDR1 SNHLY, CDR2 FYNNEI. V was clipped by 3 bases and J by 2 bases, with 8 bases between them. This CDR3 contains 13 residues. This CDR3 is CASSEGLAYEQYF. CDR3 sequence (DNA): TGTGCCAGCAGTGAGGGTCTAGCCTACGAGCAGTACTTC.

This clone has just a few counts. The CDR3: CASSPPRRVGFQPQHF. CDR3 DNA sequence: TGTGCCAGCAGCCCCCCCCGCAGGGTGGGTTTTCAGCCCCAGCATTTT. This sequence joins TRBV28 and TRBJ1-5, with D perhaps matching TRBD1 (5 bases). The germline gives CDR1 MDHEN, CDR2 SYDVKM. The CDR3 totals 16 residues. V was pared by 6 bases and J by 6 bases, with 21 bases between. Full variable domain (remainder filled in from reference TRBV28 and TRBJ1-5): DVKVTQSSRYLVKRTGEKVFLECVQDMDHENMFWYRQDPGLGLRLIYFSYDVKMKEKGDIPEGYSVSREKKERFSLILESASTNQTSMYLCASSPPRRVGFQPQHFGDGTRLSIL.

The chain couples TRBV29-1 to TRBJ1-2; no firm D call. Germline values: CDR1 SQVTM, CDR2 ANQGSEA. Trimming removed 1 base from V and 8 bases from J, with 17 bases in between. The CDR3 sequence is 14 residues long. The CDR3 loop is CSVEGVRYEEGYTF. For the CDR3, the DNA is TGCAGCGTTGAAGGGGTCAGGTATGAGGAGGGCTACACCTTC.

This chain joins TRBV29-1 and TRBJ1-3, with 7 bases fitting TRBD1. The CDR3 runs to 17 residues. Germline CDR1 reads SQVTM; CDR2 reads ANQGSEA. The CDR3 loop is CGIQGDTRSYSGNTIYF. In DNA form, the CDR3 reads TGCGGGATCCAGGGGGACACCCGGTCCTACTCTGGAAACACCATATATTTT. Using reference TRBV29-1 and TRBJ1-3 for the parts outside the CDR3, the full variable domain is SAVISQKPSRDICQRGTSLTIQCQVDSQVTMMFWYRQQPGQSLTLIATANQGSEATYESGFVIDKFPISRPNLTFSTLTVSNMSPEDSSIYLCGIQGDTRSYSGNTIYFGEGSWLTVV.

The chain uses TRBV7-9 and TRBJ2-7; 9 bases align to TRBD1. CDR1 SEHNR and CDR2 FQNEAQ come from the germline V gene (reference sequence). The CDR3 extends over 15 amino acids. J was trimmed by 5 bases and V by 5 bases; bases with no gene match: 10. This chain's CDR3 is CASSPGQGRSHEQYF. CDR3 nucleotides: TGTGCCAGCAGCCCAGGACAGGGGAGAAGCCACGAGCAGTACTTC.